This TCR beta chain is drawn from a study of control samples from healthy donors and cancer patients. Clones were sequenced by immunoSEQ multiplex PCR, and TCRdb holds only the in-frame ones, with some missing. Of about 170,000 clones listed, 80% to 90% were seen once; the top ten hold roughly 5.3%. Trimming stripped 3 bases from V and 4 bases from J, with 4 bases between. Per the germline V gene, CDR1 is SEHNR and CDR2 is FQNEAQ (reference sequence). There are 12 residues in the CDR3. The chain couples TRBV7-9 to TRBJ1-5; no reliable D call. The sample comprised blood. The clonotype originates from a woman in her twenties or thirties in good health. CDR3 loop: CASSLQNQPQHF. The CDR3 region has the DNA TGTGCCAGCAGCTTGCAGAATCAGCCCCAGCATTTT. Based on the CDR3 plus reference TRBV7-9 and TRBJ1-5, the full variable domain is DTGVSQNPRHKITKRGQNVTFRCDPISEHNRLYWYRQTLGQGPEFLTYFQNEAQLEKSRLLSDRFSAERPKGSFSTLEIQRTEQGDSAMYLCASSLQNQPQHFGDGTRLSIL.